The sequence of this TCR beta chain was determined in a study of PD-L1 blockade in urothelial cancer (dated by TCRdb to 2016 to 2017). Broadly, across the study: Therapy was started at some point between 2012 and 2014 for all patients, and atezolizumab 1,200 mg was administered intravenously every 3 weeks. About 90% of the 29 patients were identified as males with urothelial cancer of bladder origin, and a prior smoking history was reported by 18 of 29 patients. Patients had an ECOG performance status of 0 or 1 and had received between 0 and 3 prior chemotherapy regimens. Blood samples were analyzed 3 weeks after the start of treatment (second dose) and 6 weeks after the start of treatment. Blood samples gave median yields of about 150,000 T cells and 82,636 unique TCRs, along with a median clonality of roughly 0.08. The study, an exploratory multi-omic analysis, examined somatic, immune and clinical correlates of response to PD-L1 blockade with atezolizumab in urothelial cancer. Pretreatment tumor samples and matched peripheral blood, collected serially before and after atezolizumab treatment, underwent TCR sequencing. Durable clinical benefit meant progression-free survival longer than 6 months, and TCR features were also tested against progression-free and overall survival. In the same patients, whole exome sequencing and RNA sequencing of pretreatment tumors were performed in addition to TCR sequencing. Durable clinical benefit was achieved by nine patients and was not achieved by 20 patients. Just over 28 patients had pretreatment blood TCR-seq, some 24 had at least one posttreatment blood collection, and some 24 had tumor TCR-seq. Here is what the overall study found, with its caveats: Improved progression-free and overall survival was found to be associated with pretreatment peripheral blood TCR clonality below the median. Because of the small sample size (n ≈ 30) and the many exploratory analyses performed, the results are intended to be regarded as hypothesis-generating. At 3 weeks after the start of treatment, tumor-associated TCR clones in peripheral blood had expanded more in patients with durable benefit (n ≈ 24, p = 0.022).

This clone was seen more than once but under ten times. Its antigen specificity is not known. It has no much larger one-base neighbor in the sample; base qualities were not kept. A total of under 30 patients with locally advanced or metastatic urothelial carcinoma, treated at Memorial Sloan Kettering on a trial protocol, made up the cohort. Peripheral blood mononuclear cells were collected pretreatment and during treatment, with between 1 and 8 total time points obtained per patient. The Qiagen DNeasy Blood extraction kit was used to purify genomic DNA from total PBMCs and from tumor samples. PBMCs were collected pretreatment and during treatment and were isolated and stored as previously described. CDR1 and CDR2 are drawn from the germline V gene: SGHTA, FQGNSA. Trimming accounts for 4 bases at V and 9 bases at J, while the number of junction bases matched to no gene is 9. The CDR3 runs 14 residues from the cysteine to the phenylalanine. Only CDR3 DNA is held: 42 bases, read in frame from base 1.

To estimate absolute template abundance from read counts, synthetic TCR analog templates were spiked into each PCR. The immunoSEQ assay was used to amplify TCRbeta CDR3 regions from genomic DNA with bias-controlled V and J gene primers. Sequencing of rearranged TCRbeta segments was performed at approximately 20X coverage. In the authors' own workflow: Clustering was used to correct sequencing errors, and CDR3s were annotated against IMGT to assign V, D and J genes. Out-of-frame and stop-codon sequences were excluded, and only productive TCRbeta rearrangements were used in downstream analyses. Clonality was calculated as one minus the Shannon entropy normalized by the log of the number of unique productive sequences. Clones differing between time points or between blood and tumor were identified using Fisher's exact test with Benjamini-Hochberg correction, with an adjusted p below 0.01 applied as the threshold. TCRdb holds this immuneACCESS table with in-frame rearrangements only. Some clones are missing; in checked studies, unresolved V genes explain under half, and the rest has no known cause. V, J and clone size derive from that table, while D and trimming were established from the DNA sequence. This sample has some 77,000 clones in its table, and around 90% of those were observed once. Of the sample, around 5% falls within the top ten clones.

In this chain, TRBV7-2 is recombined with TRBJ2-1, and 7 junctional nucleotides match TRBD2. The receptor was derived from a woman in her seventies with urothelial cancer. Sequencing used PBMCs, obtained around atezolizumab (anti-PD-L1) treatment. The DNA sequence is given as TGTGCCAGCAGCTCGCGCGGGAGAAGCAGTGAGCAGTTCTTC. The encoded protein is CASSSRGRSSEQFF.